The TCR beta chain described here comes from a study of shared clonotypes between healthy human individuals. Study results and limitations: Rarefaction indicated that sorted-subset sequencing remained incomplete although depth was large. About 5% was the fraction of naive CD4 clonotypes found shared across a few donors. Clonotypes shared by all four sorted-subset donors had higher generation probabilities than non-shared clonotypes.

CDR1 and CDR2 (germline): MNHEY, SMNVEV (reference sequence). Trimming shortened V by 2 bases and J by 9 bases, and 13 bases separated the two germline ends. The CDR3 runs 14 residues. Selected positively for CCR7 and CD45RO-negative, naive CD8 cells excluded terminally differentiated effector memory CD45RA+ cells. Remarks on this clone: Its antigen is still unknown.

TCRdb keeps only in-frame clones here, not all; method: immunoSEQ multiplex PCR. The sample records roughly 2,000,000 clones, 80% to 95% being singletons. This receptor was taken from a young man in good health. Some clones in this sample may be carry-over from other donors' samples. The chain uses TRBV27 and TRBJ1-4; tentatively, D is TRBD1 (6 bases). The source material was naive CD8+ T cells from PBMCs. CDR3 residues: CASSLVGGGKKLFF. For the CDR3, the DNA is TGTGCCAGCAGTTTAGTAGGGGGGGGTAAAAAACTGTTTTTT.